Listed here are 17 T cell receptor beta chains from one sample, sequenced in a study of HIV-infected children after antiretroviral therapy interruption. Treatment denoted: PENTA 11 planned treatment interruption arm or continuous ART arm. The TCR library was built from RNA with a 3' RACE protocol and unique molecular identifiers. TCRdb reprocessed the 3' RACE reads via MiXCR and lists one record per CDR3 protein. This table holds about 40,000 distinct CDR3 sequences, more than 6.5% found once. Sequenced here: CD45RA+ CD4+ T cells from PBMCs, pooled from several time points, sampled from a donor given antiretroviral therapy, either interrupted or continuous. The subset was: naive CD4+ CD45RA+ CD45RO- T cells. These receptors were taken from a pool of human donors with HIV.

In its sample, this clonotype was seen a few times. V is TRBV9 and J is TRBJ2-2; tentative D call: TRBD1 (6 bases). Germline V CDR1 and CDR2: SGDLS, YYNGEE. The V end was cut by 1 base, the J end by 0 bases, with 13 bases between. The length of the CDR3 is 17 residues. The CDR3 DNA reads TGTGCCAGCAGCGTATCCAGGGGACCGACGAACACCGGGGAGCTGTTTTTT. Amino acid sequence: CASSVSRGPTNTGELFF.

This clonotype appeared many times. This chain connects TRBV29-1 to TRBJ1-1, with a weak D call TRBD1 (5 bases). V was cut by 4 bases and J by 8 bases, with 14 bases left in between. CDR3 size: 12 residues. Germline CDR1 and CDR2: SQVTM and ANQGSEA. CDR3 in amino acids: CSVGGASGEAFF. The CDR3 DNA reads TGCAGCGTTGGAGGGGCTAGCGGCGAAGCTTTCTTT.

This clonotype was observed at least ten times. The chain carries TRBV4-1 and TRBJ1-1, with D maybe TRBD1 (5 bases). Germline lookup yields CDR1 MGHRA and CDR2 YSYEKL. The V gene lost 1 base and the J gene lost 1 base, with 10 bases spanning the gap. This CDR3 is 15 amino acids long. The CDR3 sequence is CASSQVDTGNTEAFF. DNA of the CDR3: TGCGCCAGCAGCCAAGTTGATACAGGGAACACTGAAGCTTTCTTT.

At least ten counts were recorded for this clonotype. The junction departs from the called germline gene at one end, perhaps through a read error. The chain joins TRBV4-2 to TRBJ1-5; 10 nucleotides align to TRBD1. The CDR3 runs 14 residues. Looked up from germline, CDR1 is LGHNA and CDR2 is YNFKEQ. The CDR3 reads CASSRDRGNQAPLF. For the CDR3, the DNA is TGTGCCAGCAGCCGGGACAGGGGCAACCAGGCTCCGCTTTTT.

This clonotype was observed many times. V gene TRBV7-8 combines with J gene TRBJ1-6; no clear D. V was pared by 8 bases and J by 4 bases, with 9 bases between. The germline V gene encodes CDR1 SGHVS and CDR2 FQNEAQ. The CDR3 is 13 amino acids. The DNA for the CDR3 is TGTGCCAGCGGACTGACTTATAATTCACCCCTCCACTTT. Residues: CASGLTYNSPLHF.

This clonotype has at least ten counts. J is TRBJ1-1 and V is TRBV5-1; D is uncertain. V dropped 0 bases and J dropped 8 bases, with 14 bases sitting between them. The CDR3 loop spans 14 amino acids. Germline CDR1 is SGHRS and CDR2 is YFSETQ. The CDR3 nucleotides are TGCGCCAGCAGCTTGGATTCGGGGAATTCGGAAGCTTTCTTT. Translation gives CASSLDSGNSEAFF.

CDR3 nucleotide sequence: TGTGCCAGCTCGTCCCGGGACCTTACCCCTTGGGAGCAGTTCTTC. This translates into CASSSRDLTPWEQFF. V and J are TRBV18 and TRBJ2-1; D may be TRBD1 or TRBD2 (5 bases each). V was pared by 6 bases and J by 10 bases, with 22 bases between. CDR1 and CDR2 (germline): KGHSH, LQKENI. The CDR3 totals 15 residues.

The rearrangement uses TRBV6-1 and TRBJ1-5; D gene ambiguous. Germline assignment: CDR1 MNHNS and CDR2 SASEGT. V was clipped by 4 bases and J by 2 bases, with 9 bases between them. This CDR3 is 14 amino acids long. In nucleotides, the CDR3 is TGTGCCAGCAGTGCGGGGTCGGGCAATCAGCCCCAGCATTTT. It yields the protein CASSAGSGNQPQHF.

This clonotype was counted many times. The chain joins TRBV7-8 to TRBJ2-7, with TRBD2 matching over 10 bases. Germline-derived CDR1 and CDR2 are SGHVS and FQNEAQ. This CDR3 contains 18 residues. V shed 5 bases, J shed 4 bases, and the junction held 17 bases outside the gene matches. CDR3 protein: CASSRERVQTAGGYEQYF. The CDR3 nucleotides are TGTGCCAGCAGCCGTGAAAGGGTACAGACAGCGGGAGGGTACGAGCAGTACTTC.

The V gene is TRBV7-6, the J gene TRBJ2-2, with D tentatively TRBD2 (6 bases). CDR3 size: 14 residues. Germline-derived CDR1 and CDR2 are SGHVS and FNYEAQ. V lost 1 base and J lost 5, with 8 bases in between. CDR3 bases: TGTGCCAGCAGCTTAGGGCTAGCGACCGGGGAGCTGTTTTTT. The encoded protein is CASSLGLATGELFF.

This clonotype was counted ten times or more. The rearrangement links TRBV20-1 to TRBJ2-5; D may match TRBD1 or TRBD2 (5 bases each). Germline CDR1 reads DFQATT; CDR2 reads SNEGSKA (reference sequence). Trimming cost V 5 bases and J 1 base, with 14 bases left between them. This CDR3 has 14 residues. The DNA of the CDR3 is TGCAGTGCTGGAGGATGGGGGAGCCAAGAGACCCAGTACTTC. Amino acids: CSAGGWGSQETQYF.

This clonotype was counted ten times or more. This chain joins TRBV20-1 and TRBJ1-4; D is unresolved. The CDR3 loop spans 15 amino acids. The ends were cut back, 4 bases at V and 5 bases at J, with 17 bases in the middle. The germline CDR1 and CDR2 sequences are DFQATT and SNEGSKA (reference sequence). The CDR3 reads CSATRRGYLNEKLFF. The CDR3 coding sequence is TGCAGTGCTACTAGGCGGGGTTACCTCAATGAAAAACTGTTTTTT.

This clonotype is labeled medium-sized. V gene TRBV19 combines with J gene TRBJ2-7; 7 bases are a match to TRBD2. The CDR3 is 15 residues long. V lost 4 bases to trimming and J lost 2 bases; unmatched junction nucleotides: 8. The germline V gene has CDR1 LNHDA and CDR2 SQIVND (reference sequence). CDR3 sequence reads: CASSTRLAGPYEQYF. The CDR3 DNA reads TGTGCCAGTAGTACCAGACTAGCTGGTCCCTACGAGCAGTACTTC.

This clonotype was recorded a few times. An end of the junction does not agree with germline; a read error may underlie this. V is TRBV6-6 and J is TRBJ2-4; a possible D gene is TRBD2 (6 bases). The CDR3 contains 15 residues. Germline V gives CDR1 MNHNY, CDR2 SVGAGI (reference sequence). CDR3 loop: CASGDGTGGQNTLYF. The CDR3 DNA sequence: TGTGCCAGCGGTGATGGGACTGGGGGTCAAAACACCTTGTACTTT.

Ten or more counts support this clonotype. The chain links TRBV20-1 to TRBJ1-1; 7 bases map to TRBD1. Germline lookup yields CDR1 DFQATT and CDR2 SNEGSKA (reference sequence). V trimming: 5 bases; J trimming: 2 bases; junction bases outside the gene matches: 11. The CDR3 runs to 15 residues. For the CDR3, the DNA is TGCAGTGCTCCTCCCAGGGGGGTGAGAAACACTGAAGCTTTCTTT. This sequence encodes CSAPPRGVRNTEAFF.

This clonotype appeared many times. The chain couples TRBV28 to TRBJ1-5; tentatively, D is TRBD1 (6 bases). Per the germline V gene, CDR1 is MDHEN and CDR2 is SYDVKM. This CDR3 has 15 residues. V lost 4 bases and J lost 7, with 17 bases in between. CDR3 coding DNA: TGTGCCAGCAGTTCGCACAGGGCTCGGCGGCAGCCCCAGCATTTT. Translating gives CASSSHRARRQPQHF. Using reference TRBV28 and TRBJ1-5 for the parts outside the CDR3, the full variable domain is DVKVTQSSRYLVKRTGEKVFLECVQDMDHENMFWYRQDPGLGLRLIYFSYDVKMKEKGDIPEGYSVSREKKERFSLILESASTNQTSMYLCASSSHRARRQPQHFGDGTRLSIL.

CDR3 in DNA: TGTGCCAGCTCACCAGCGGCCGGGACAGGCGTCTCCTACGAGCAGTACTTC. Its translation: CASSPAAGTGVSYEQYF. The chain joins TRBV18 to TRBJ2-7; 8 bases match TRBD1. Germline V gives CDR1 KGHSH, CDR2 LQKENI. This CDR3 contains 17 residues. V shed 2 bases, J shed 0 bases, and the junction held 9 bases outside the gene matches.